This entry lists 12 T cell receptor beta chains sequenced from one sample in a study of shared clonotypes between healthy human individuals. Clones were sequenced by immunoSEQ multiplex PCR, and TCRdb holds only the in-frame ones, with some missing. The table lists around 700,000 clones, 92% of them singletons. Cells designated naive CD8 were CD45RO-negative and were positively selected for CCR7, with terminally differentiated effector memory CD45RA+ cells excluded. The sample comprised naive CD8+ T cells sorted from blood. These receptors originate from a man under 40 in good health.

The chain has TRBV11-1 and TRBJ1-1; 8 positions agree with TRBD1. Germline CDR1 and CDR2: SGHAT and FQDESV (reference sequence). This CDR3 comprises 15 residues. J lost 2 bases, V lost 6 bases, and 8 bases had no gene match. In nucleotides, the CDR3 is TGTGCCAGCAGTAGCACCGGGACAGGAAACACTGAAGCTTTCTTT. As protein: CASSSTGTGNTEAFF.

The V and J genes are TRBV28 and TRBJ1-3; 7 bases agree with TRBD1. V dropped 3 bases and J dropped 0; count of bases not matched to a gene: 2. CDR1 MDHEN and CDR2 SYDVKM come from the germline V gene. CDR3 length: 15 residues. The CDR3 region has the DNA TGTGCCAGCAGTTTCTCAGGGGGCTCTGGAAACACCATATATTTT. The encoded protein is CASSFSGGSGNTIYF.

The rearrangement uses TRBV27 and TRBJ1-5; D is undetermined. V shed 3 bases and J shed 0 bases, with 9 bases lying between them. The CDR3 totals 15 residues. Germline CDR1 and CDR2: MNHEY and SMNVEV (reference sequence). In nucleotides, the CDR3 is TGTGCCAGCAGTTTTATAGGGTATAGCAATCAGCCCCAGCATTTT. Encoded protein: CASSFIGYSNQPQHF.

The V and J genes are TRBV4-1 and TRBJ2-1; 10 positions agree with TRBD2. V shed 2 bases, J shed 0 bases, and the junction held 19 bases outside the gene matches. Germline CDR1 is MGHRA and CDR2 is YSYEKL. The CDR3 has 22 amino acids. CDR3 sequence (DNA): TGCGCCAGCAGCCAACTAAGTCTGGGAGGAGCGGGAGGGGAGAGCTCCTACAATGAGCAGTTCTTC. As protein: CASSQLSLGGAGGESSYNEQFF.

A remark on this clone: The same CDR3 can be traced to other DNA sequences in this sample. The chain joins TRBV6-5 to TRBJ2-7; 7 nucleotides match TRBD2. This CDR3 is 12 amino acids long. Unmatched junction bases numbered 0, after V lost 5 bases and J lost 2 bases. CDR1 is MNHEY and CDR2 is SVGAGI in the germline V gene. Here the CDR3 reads CASSGTTYEQYF. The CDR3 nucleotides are TGTGCCAGCAGTGGGACTACCTACGAGCAGTACTTC.

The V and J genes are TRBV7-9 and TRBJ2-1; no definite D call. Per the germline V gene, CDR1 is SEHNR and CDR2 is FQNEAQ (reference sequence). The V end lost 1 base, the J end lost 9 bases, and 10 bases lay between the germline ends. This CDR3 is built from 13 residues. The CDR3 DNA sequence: TGTGCCAGCAGCTTAGACCTTGGTGGTGAGCAGTTCTTC. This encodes CASSLDLGGEQFF.

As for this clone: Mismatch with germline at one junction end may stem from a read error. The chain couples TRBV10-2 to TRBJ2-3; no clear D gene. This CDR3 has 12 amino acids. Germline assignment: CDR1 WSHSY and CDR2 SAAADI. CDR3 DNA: TGCGCCAGCCGTGACGGCACAGATACGCAGTATTTT. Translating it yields CASRDGTDTQYF.

The chain's CDR3 is CASSLIRSQDSEQYF. CDR3 DNA: TGTGCCAGCAGTTTAATTCGGTCCCAGGACTCCGAGCAGTACTTC. The chain employs TRBV27 and TRBJ2-7; maybe TRBD2 (5 bases). Germline V gene sequence: CDR1 MNHEY, CDR2 SMNVEV (reference sequence). V was cut by 2 bases and J by 6 bases, with 17 bases left in between. CDR3 size: 15 residues.

As DNA, the CDR3 is TGTGCCAGCAGCTTGGGTTTTGGAGGGTACGAAGCTTTCTTT. It specifies CASSLGFGGYEAFF. The chain employs TRBV5-6 and TRBJ1-1; D not certain. Per the germline V gene, CDR1 is SGHDT and CDR2 is YYEEEE. The CDR3 is 14 residues long. The V gene lost 0 bases and the J gene lost 8 bases, with 14 bases spanning the gap.

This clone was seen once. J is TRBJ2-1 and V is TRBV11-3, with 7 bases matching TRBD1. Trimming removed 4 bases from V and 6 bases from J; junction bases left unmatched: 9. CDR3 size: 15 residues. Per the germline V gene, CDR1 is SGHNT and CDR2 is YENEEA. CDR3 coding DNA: TGTGCCAGCAGCTCCCGGGACAGCGACTTCAATGAGCAGTTCTTC. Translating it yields CASSSRDSDFNEQFF. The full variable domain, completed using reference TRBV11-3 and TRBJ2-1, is EAGVVQSPRYKIIEKKQPVAFWCNPISGHNTLYWYLQNLGQGPELLIRYENEEAVDDSQLPKDRFSAERLKGVDSTLKIQPAELGDSAVYLCASSSRDSDFNEQFFGPGTRLTVL.

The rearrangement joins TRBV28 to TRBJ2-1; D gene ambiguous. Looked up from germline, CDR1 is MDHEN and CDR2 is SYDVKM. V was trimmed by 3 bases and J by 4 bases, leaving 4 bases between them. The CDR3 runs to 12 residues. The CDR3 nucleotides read TGTGCCAGCAGTTTCCCGTACAATGAGCAGTTCTTC. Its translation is CASSFPYNEQFF.

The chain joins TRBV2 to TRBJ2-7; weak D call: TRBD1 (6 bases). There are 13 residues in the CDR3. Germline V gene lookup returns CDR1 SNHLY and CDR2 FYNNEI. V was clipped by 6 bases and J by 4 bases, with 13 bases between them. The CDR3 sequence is CASRQGTRYEQYF. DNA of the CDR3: TGTGCCAGCAGGCAGGGGACGAGGTACGAGCAGTACTTC.